Listed here is a single TCR beta chain. Its specificity is not known. The data derive from a study of T cell responses to AZD1222 COVID-19 vaccine. Study as a whole: Second-dose timings of about 4 or about 12 weeks were pooled.

Study-level findings and limits: Researchers report vaccine-associated CD4 TCRs spanning spike, with dominance at 160-218 and 743-854. Baseline seropositivity occurred in only a handful of AZD1222 recipients. Only after the peak T cell response were repertoires sampled.

Repertoires were generated with immunoSEQ multiplex PCR, while TCRdb's copy carries only in-frame clones and drops some. The profile covers more than 100,000 clones, with less than 90% appearing a single time and 2.4% taken by the ten largest. Trimming removed 10 bases from V and 3 bases from J, with 9 bases in between. The germline CDR1 and CDR2 sequences are MDHEN and SYDVKM. CDR3 length: 11 residues. The chain joins TRBV28 to TRBJ1-1; the D is unclear. Here the sequenced sample was peripheral blood, taken on day 0 of AZD1222 vaccination. The clonotype was recovered from an adult in good health. In DNA form, the CDR3 reads TGTGCCACCAGACGGGACACTGAAGCTTTCTTT. Translation: CATRRDTEAFF.